What follows are 16 T cell receptor beta chains derived from one specimen sequenced in a study of beta chain features in type 1 diabetes. Their antigen targets remain unknown. Isolated RNA was reverse transcribed in full, so expressed TCRB transcripts were sequenced. TCRdb's table, derived via immunoSEQ multiplex PCR, lists solely in-frame clones and lacks some. The sample has about 740,000 clones, 13% seen once. Study-level findings and limits: All four CD4+ subsets of Type 1 diabetes patients contained TCRB CDR3s that were moderately but significantly shorter.

Input material: naive CD4+ T cells from blood. Source of these receptors: a man between 18 and 35 years old with type 1 diabetes.

Note on this clone: The sample contains more than one DNA sequence encoding this CDR3. This chain links TRBV9 with TRBJ1-6; possibly TRBD1 for D (6 bases). Germline V CDR1 and CDR2: SGDLS, YYNGEE. The CDR3 runs 14 residues. The V and J ends lost 4 bases and 8 bases respectively, with 13 bases between them. CDR3 in amino acids: CASSTSPGDSPLHF. As DNA, the CDR3 is TGTGCCAGCAGCACCAGCCCAGGGGATTCACCCCTCCACTTT.

This clone was picked up a small number of times. This same CDR3 is encoded by further DNA sequences in the sample. The chain is built from TRBV20-1 and TRBJ1-2, with D possibly being TRBD1 (5 bases). The V end lost 5 bases, the J end lost 5 bases, and 6 bases lay between the germline ends. This CDR3 spans 10 amino acids. Germline values: CDR1 DFQATT, CDR2 SNEGSKA (reference sequence). CDR3: CSAPGYGYTF. In DNA form, the CDR3 reads TGCAGTGCTCCAGGGTATGGCTACACCTTC.

This clone was recorded only once. This CDR3 reads CASSLADYSNQPQHF. As DNA, the CDR3 is TGTGCCAGCAGCTTAGCTGACTATAGCAATCAGCCCCAGCATTTT. The rearrangement uses TRBV7-8 and TRBJ1-5; unclear D gene. The CDR3 runs to 15 residues. The V end lost 0 bases, the J end lost 0 bases, and 6 bases lay between the germline ends. Germline CDR1 and CDR2: SGHVS and FQNEAQ.

This clone has only a few counts. The chain has TRBV10-3 and TRBJ2-1; TRBD2 matches at 11 bases. Unmatched junction bases numbered 6, after V lost 6 bases and J lost 5 bases. Germline CDR1 ENHRY, CDR2 SYGVKD. The CDR3 has 15 residues. CDR3: CAISSSGGRDNEQFF. The CDR3 DNA reads TGTGCCATCAGCTCTAGCGGGGGGCGAGACAATGAGCAGTTCTTC.

A few counts support this clone. The chain uses TRBV4-1 and TRBJ2-1, with D perhaps being TRBD1 or TRBD2 (6 bases each). Germline V gene sequence: CDR1 MGHRA, CDR2 YSYEKL. The V and J ends lost 4 bases and 10 bases respectively, with 20 bases between them. CDR3 size: 15 residues. The CDR3 DNA reads TGCGCCAGCAGCCGAGACCCTGGGGGGCCACAAGAGCAGTTCTTC. This codes for CASSRDPGGPQEQFF.

This clone turned up a few times. Other nucleotide sequences in the sample specify the same CDR3. V gene TRBV7-3 combines with J gene TRBJ2-7; TRBD1 agrees at 10 bases. This CDR3 contains 13 residues. The V and J ends lost 4 bases and 5 bases, in that order; junction bases with no gene match: 2. Germline V gives CDR1 SGHTA, CDR2 FQGTGA. This CDR3 is CASSSGQGNEQYF. In DNA form, the CDR3 reads TGTGCCAGCAGCTCGGGACAGGGGAACGAGCAGTACTTC.

This clone turned up a few times. V and J are TRBV7-9 and TRBJ1-6; the D gene is possibly TRBD1 (6 bases). CDR1 and CDR2 from the germline V gene are SEHNR and FQNEAQ (reference sequence). The CDR3 totals 14 residues. The V gene lost 7 bases and the J gene lost 9 bases, with 16 bases spanning the gap. The CDR3, as DNA: TGTGCCAGCACCCTAGGGGGGGTAGGTTCACCCCTCCACTTT. It is translated as CASTLGGVGSPLHF.

The gene calls are TRBV6-5 and TRBJ1-2; D might be TRBD1 (5 bases). The CDR3 spans 12 residues. V lost 4 bases and J 4 bases, leaving 7 bases between the germline ends. Germline V lookup: CDR1 MNHEY, CDR2 SVGAGI. The DNA of the CDR3 is TGTGCCAGCAGTTTTGGGGGCTATGGCTACACCTTC. Translating gives CASSFGGYGYTF.

The chain is built from TRBV7-9 and TRBJ2-3; D assignment may be TRBD1 or TRBD2 (6 bases each). Trimming took off 2 bases at V and 1 base at J, with 16 bases between the two ends. Germline assignment: CDR1 SEHNR and CDR2 FQNEAQ (reference sequence). The CDR3 sequence is 17 residues long. The CDR3, as DNA: TGTGCCAGCAGCTTACCCCCGGGGGACACAGGCACAGATACGCAGTATTTT. Its protein product is CASSLPPGDTGTDTQYF.

About this clone: Sequence at one end of the junction differs from germline and may be a read error. This rearrangement joins TRBV5-1 to TRBJ2-5; D assignment may be TRBD1 or TRBD2 (6 bases each). Germline lookup yields CDR1 SGHRS and CDR2 YFSETQ. The length of the CDR3 is 16 residues. CDR3 nucleotide sequence: TGCGCCAGCACCTTGACCGGGGGCTGGGGACAAGAGACCCAGTACTTC. It specifies CASTLTGGWGQETQYF.

The V and J genes are TRBV4-2 and TRBJ2-3; TRBD2 aligns across 12 bases. CDR1 and CDR2 from the germline V gene are LGHNA and YNFKEQ. The CDR3 length is 18 residues. With 0 bases clipped from V and 6 bases from J, the junction kept 10 bases outside the gene matches. For the CDR3, the DNA is TGTGCCAGCAGCCAAGATCAGGCTAGCGGGGGGGCAAAGGATACGCAGTATTTT. Translation gives CASSQDQASGGAKDTQYF.

The chain joins TRBV5-6 to TRBJ2-5; no definite D call. Looked up from germline, CDR1 is SGHDT and CDR2 is YYEEEE. The CDR3 runs to 14 residues. V shed 1 base and J shed 2 bases, with 9 bases lying between them. In DNA, the CDR3 is TGTGCCAGCAGCTTGATTCCAGCTCAAGAGACCCAGTACTTC. Encoded protein: CASSLIPAQETQYF.

This clone came up a few times. The chain employs TRBV2 and TRBJ1-6; D unresolved. The CDR3 is 13 amino acids. V was shortened by 8 bases and J by 4 bases, with 9 bases between the two germline ends. CDR1 and CDR2 (germline): SNHLY, FYNNEI. For the CDR3, the DNA is TGTGCCAGCCGACTTGGATATAATTCACCCCTCCACTTT. Translation gives CASRLGYNSPLHF.

The V call is TRBV7-6, the J call TRBJ1-1; maybe TRBD1 (5 bases). Germline assignment: CDR1 SGHVS and CDR2 FNYEAQ. Trimming took 7 bases from V and 4 from J, leaving 16 bases between them. This CDR3 contains 14 residues. CDR3 nucleotides: TGTGCCAGCACCCCGGGGAATGGGGGCACTGAAGCTTTCTTT. Protein sequence: CASTPGNGGTEAFF.

This clone was observed a handful of times. The chain links TRBV10-2 to TRBJ1-2; 9 positions agree with TRBD1. The CDR3 is 13 residues long. Germline lookup yields CDR1 WSHSY and CDR2 SAAADI. V shed 5 bases, J shed 6 bases, and the junction held 4 bases outside the gene matches. The CDR3 loop reads CASSRDRVNGYTF. The CDR3 DNA is TGCGCCAGCAGTAGGGACAGGGTTAATGGCTACACCTTC.

This chain uses TRBV7-9 with TRBJ2-2; D is ambiguous. V lost 2 bases to trimming and J lost 7 bases, with 11 bases between them. The CDR3 covers 14 residues. CDR1 and CDR2 (germline): SEHNR, FQNEAQ (reference sequence). The DNA for the CDR3 is TGTGCCAGCAGCTTACGTCTGGTTGACGGGGAGCTGTTTTTT. Protein: CASSLRLVDGELFF.